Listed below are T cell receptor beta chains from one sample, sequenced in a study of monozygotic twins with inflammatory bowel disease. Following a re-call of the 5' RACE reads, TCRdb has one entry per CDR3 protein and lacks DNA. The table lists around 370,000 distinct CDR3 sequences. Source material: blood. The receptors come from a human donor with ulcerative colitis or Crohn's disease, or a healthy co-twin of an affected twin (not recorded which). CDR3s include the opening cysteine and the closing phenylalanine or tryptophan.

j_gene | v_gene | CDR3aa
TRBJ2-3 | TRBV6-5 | CASRGPGTDTQYF
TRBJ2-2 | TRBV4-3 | CASSQAPSVYGELFF
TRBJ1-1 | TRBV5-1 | CASSLALSGGRTEAFF
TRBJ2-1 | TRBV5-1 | CASSPPSLAGGLGNEQFF
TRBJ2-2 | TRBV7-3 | CASGSTLFGPGNYREPGELFF
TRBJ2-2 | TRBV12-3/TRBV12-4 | CASSFVRTGELFF
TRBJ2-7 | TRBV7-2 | CASKLGQGPYYEQYF
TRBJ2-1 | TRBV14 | CASSQRRTGVGNEQFF
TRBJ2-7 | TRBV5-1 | CASSPEWGQGEQYF
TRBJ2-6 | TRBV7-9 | CASSFPQGAGANVLTF
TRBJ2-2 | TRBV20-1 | CSARDFAGTLANTGELFF
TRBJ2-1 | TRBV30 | CAWSVIISGKQFF
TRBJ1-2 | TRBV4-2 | CASSQGGGPLGGYTF
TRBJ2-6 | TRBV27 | CASTTPVGGRSAGANVLTF
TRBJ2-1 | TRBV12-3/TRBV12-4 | CASSLLLAGVSHEQFF
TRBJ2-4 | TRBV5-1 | CASSLVGRPEAKNIQYF
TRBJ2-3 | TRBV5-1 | CASSLDGVSTDTQYF
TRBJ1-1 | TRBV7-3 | CASSGTGDRTEAFF
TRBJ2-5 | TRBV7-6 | CASSPSGRVPQETQYF
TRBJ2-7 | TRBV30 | CAWSVRTSYEQYF
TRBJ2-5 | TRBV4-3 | CASSQDKAGVGETQYF
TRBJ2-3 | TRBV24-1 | CATSDGTSDTQYF
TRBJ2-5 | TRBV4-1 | CASSQGVVRVETQYF
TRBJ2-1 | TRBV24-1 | CATSDLTGGLFDEQFF
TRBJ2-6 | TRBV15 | CATSRDVGARANVLTF
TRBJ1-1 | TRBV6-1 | CASTLDRRNTEAFF
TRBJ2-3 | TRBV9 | CASSVGDANFFSTDTQYF
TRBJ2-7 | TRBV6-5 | CASSSSGTPYEQYF
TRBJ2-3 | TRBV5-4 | CASSPGTSMGADTQYF
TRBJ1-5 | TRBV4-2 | CASSQEIGGQPQHF
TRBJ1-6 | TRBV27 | CASSFSDRVDSPLHF
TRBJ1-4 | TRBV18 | CASSRDRRTNEKLFF
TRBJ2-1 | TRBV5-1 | CASRPGGSINEQFF
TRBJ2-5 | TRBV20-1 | CSVDLSGKETQYF
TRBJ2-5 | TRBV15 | CATSRDQAGGTQYF
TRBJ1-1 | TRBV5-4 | CASSSPEQPRTFF
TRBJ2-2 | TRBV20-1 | CSARPGPGELFF
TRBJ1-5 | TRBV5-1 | CASSARQGAQPQHF
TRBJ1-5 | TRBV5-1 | CASSLEGQGRQPQHF
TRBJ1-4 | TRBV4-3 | CASSLSQGVYEKLFF
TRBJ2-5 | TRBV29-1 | CSVEEGPTRGQETQYF
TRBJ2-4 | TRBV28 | CASSPDLAKNIQYF
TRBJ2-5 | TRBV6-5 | CASSYWGGEETQYF
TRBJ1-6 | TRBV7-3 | CASSLTAGTENSPLHF
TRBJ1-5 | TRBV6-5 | CASSYSNKIENQPQHF
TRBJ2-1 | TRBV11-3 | CASSFGGGSPYDEQFF
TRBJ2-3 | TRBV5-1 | CASSLAEASGTDTQYF
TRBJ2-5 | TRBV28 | CASSLGQGAVETQYF
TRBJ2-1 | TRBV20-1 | CSARLQVSPYNEQFF
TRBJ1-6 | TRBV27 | CASSFGYSPLHF
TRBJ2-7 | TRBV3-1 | CASSHSFGQGAYEQYF
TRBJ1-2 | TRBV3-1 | CASSQDRLGASYTF
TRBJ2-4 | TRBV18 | CASSTPQEAKNIQYF
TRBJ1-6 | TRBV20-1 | CSARLGTGVYNSPLHF
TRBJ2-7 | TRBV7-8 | CASSLVRVSYEQYF
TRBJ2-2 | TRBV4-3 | CASSQEAPGQVNTGELFF
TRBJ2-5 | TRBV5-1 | CASSPGATHSETQYF
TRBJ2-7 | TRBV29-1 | CSVDGGHYEQYF